The 27 T cell receptor beta chains below were found in one sample sequenced in a study of vaccination and CD4 T cells after COVID-19. Treatment denoted: roughly 10-day PBMC culture with coronavirus spike peptide pools or control peptides (ViraFEST assay). Antigen specificity for these receptors is unknown. Oncomine TCR Beta short-read sequencing was applied to DNA from cultured CD4+ T cells. Each CDR3 protein is one row after TCRdb ran MiXCR on the PCR reads. Among 15,000 to 25,000 distinct CDR3 sequences listed, roughly half were seen once. The sequenced sample was CD4+ T cells from blood, cultured in vitro. The receptors were sampled from a human donor who had recovered from COVID-19.

In this sample, this clonotype turned up once. This chain connects TRBV6-1 to TRBJ2-3, with 9 bases identical to TRBD1. Germline V gene lookup returns CDR1 MNHNS and CDR2 SASEGT. V trimming: 6 bases; J trimming: 4 bases; junction bases outside the gene matches: 14. The CDR3 spans 17 residues. The CDR3 spells CASRSLSPGTGPDTQYF. CDR3 DNA: TGTGCCAGCAGATCCCTTTCCCCCGGGACAGGGCCAGATACGCAGTATTTT.

This clonotype turned up a few times. The chain recombines TRBV6-1 with TRBJ2-5; D is possibly TRBD2 (5 bases). V lost 0 bases and J 1 base, leaving 9 bases between the germline ends. Per the germline V gene, CDR1 is MNHNS and CDR2 is SASEGT. This CDR3 has 15 amino acids. The DNA for the CDR3 is TGTGCCAGCAGTGAAGCTACTAGGAGCCAAGAGACCCAGTACTTC. Residues: CASSEATRSQETQYF.

This chain joins TRBV19 and TRBJ2-5; no definite D call. The CDR3 runs 14 residues. Germline lookup yields CDR1 LNHDA and CDR2 SQIVND (reference sequence). The V end was cut by 3 bases, the J end by 4 bases, with 12 bases between. For the CDR3, the DNA is TGTGCCAGTAGTATCTCCGCGGTGGGAGAGACCCAGTACTTC. It translates to CASSISAVGETQYF.

This clonotype was recorded only once. CDR3 in DNA: TGTGCCAGCAGCCTCCCAGGACTATACGAGCAGTACTTC. It yields the protein CASSLPGLYEQYF. This chain joins TRBV7-2 and TRBJ2-7; the D gene is possibly TRBD2 (6 bases). From germline, CDR1 is SGHTA and CDR2 FQGNSA. Deletions cut 5 bases from V and 4 bases from J, with 12 bases between. The CDR3 runs to 13 residues.

In its sample, this clonotype was seen a few times. The gene calls are TRBV6-1 and TRBJ1-2; 7 bases match TRBD1. After removal of 6 bases from V and 1 base from J, the junction contained 5 bases not matched to a gene. CDR3 length: 14 amino acids. Germline V gene lookup returns CDR1 MNHNS and CDR2 SASEGT. The DNA for the CDR3 is TGTGCCAGCAGAAAGGGACAGCTTAACTATGGCTACACCTTC. It translates to CASRKGQLNYGYTF.

V is TRBV6-9 and J is TRBJ2-3; tentative D call: TRBD1 (5 bases). V was shortened by 0 bases and J by 5 bases, with 9 bases between the two germline ends. Germline CDR1 and CDR2: MNHGY and SVAAGI. There are 14 residues in the CDR3. CDR3 region: CASSYSGPKDTQYF. CDR3 coding DNA: TGTGCCAGCAGTTATTCGGGGCCGAAAGATACGCAGTATTTT.

This rearrangement joins TRBV5-5 to TRBJ1-5; D uncertain. V was shortened by 0 bases and J by 0 bases, with 19 bases between the two germline ends. The CDR3 extends over 19 amino acids. The V gene's germline CDR1 is SGHKS and CDR2 YYEKEE (reference sequence). The CDR3 nucleotides are TGTGCCAGCAGCTTGGCCCCAAAGACTGCCCTCTATAGCAATCAGCCCCAGCATTTT. Its translation is CASSLAPKTALYSNQPQHF.

The chain couples TRBV18 to TRBJ1-6; possible D gene TRBD1, 6 bases. Trimming cost V 6 bases and J 7 bases, with 16 bases left between them. Per the germline V gene, CDR1 is KGHSH and CDR2 is LQKENI. This CDR3 spans 15 amino acids. The CDR3 DNA sequence: TGTGCCAGCTCCCCCTACGGACAGCCAAATTCACCCCTCCACTTT. It specifies CASSPYGQPNSPLHF.

This clonotype was picked up a small number of times. V usage is TRBV5-1 and J usage is TRBJ1-1; perhaps TRBD1 as D (6 bases). CDR3 length: 15 residues. Germline V CDR1 and CDR2: SGHRS, YFSETQ. Trimming removed 2 bases at V and 2 bases at J, with 13 bases between. The CDR3 spells CASSLDTQGNTEAFF. The CDR3 DNA sequence: TGCGCCAGCAGCTTAGATACACAGGGTAACACTGAAGCTTTCTTT. Variable domain in full (rest from reference TRBV5-1 and TRBJ1-1): KAGVTQTPRYLIKTRGQQVTLSCSPISGHRSVSWYQQTPGQGLQFLFEYFSETQRNKGNFPGRFSGRQFSNSRSEMNVSTLELGDSALYLCASSLDTQGNTEAFFGQGTRLTVV.

This clonotype was found a few times. This chain joins TRBV5-4 and TRBJ1-2; TRBD1 matches at 12 bases. The CDR3 has 17 residues. The V gene end was trimmed by 3 bases and the J gene end by 6 bases; junction bases not matched to a gene: 12. CDR1 and CDR2 from the germline V gene are SGHNT and YYREEE (reference sequence). Here the CDR3 DNA reads TGTGCCAGCAGCTCGGGTCCCCCGGGACAGGGGGCGGATGGCTACACCTTC. It is translated as CASSSGPPGQGADGYTF.

The chain is built from TRBV6-2 or TRBV6-3 and TRBJ1-2; D gene ambiguous. This CDR3 region has 18 residues. The V gene's germline CDR1 is MNHEY and CDR2 SVGEGT. Trimming stripped 6 bases from V and 4 bases from J, with 27 bases between. As DNA, the CDR3 is TGTGCCAGCAGCCCCACCCCGTCCGTGTTCAGCTGGTCCTATGGCTACACCTTC. Protein sequence: CASSPTPSVFSWSYGYTF.

The chain uses TRBV29-1 and TRBJ1-1; possible D gene TRBD1, 5 bases. Germline-derived CDR1 and CDR2 are SQVTM and ANQGSEA. The CDR3 spans 13 residues. Deletions cut 6 bases from V and 1 base from J, with 12 bases between. CDR3 loop: CSVTRGPNTEAFF. The CDR3 DNA reads as TGCAGCGTCACTAGGGGCCCGAACACTGAAGCTTTCTTT.

The V gene is TRBV20-1, the J gene TRBJ2-3, with 12 bases aligning to TRBD2. The CDR3 has 15 amino acids. From germline, CDR1 is DFQATT and CDR2 SNEGSKA (reference sequence). The V and J ends lost 5 bases and 4 bases, in that order; junction bases with no gene match: 7. CDR3 region: CSASTSGRQPDTQYF. The CDR3 coding sequence is TGCAGTGCTTCGACTAGCGGGAGACAACCAGATACGCAGTATTTT.

This rearrangement joins TRBV2 to TRBJ2-7; unclear D gene. Per the germline V gene, CDR1 is SNHLY and CDR2 is FYNNEI. Trimming took 8 bases from V and 8 from J, leaving 25 bases between them. The length of the CDR3 is 15 residues. DNA for the CDR3: TGTGCCAGCGAACGAACCGGGCTCCCCGCTCAGAAGCAGTACTTC. Residues: CASERTGLPAQKQYF.

This rearrangement joins TRBV20-1 to TRBJ2-1; tentatively, D is TRBD1 or TRBD2 (5 bases each). V dropped 7 bases and J dropped 1 base, with 11 bases sitting between them. Germline V lookup: CDR1 DFQATT, CDR2 SNEGSKA (reference sequence). The CDR3 is 13 residues long. CDR3 protein: CSVPGRSYNEQFF. For the CDR3, the DNA is TGCAGTGTCCCGGGACGGTCCTACAATGAGCAGTTCTTC.

This clonotype was counted only a few times. The chain uses TRBV20-1 and TRBJ1-5, with D unclear. Germline V gene data show CDR1 as DFQATT and CDR2 as SNEGSKA (reference sequence). V gave up 3 bases and J gave up 4 bases, with 19 bases separating them. The CDR3 extends over 16 amino acids. The CDR3 coding sequence is TGCAGTGCTAGTGGTGCCCCACGCGCGGGAAATCAGCCCCAGCATTTT. Protein product: CSASGAPRAGNQPQHF.

The V gene is TRBV12-3 or TRBV12-4, the J gene TRBJ2-1; 7 nucleotides match TRBD2. V trimming: 5 bases; J trimming: 4 bases; junction bases outside the gene matches: 8. The CDR3 has 15 residues. The CDR3 loop reads CASSPRRERYNEQFF. CDR3 bases: TGTGCCAGCAGTCCGCGGCGGGAGCGGTACAATGAGCAGTTCTTC.

A few counts support this clonotype. The genes are TRBV27 and TRBJ2-5, with 11 bases aligning to TRBD2. Germline V lookup: CDR1 MNHEY, CDR2 SMNVEV (reference sequence). The CDR3 consists of 16 residues. V shed 1 base, J shed 4 bases, and the junction held 5 bases outside the gene matches. CDR3 DNA: TGTGCCAGCAGTTTATACCTAGCGGGAGGTAGAGAGACCCAGTACTTC. Translation gives CASSLYLAGGRETQYF.

This chain joins TRBV7-3 and TRBJ2-1, with a weak D call TRBD2 (7 bases). CDR1 and CDR2 from the germline V gene are SGHTA and FQGTGA. The CDR3 spans 18 residues. Trimming removed 1 base from V and 0 bases from J, with 16 bases in between. The CDR3 loop is CASSLRGGQTYSYNEQFF. CDR3 nucleotides: TGTGCCAGCAGCTTAAGGGGGGGACAAACGTACTCCTACAATGAGCAGTTCTTC.

The CDR3 is CASSLPGGTGELFF. As DNA, the CDR3 is TGTGCCAGCAGCCTCCCCGGGGGAACCGGGGAGCTGTTTTTT. The chain employs TRBV7-7 and TRBJ2-2; the D gene is possibly TRBD2 (6 bases). The germline V gene encodes CDR1 SSHAT and CDR2 FNYEAQ (reference sequence). Trimming removed 5 bases from V and 5 bases from J, with 12 bases in between. This CDR3 contains 14 residues.

The gene calls are TRBV5-1 and TRBJ2-2; the D gene is possibly TRBD2 (5 bases). Germline V CDR1 and CDR2: SGHRS, YFSETQ. The ends were cut back, 0 bases at V and 4 bases at J, with 16 bases in the middle. The CDR3 totals 17 residues. CDR3 amino acids: CASSLESTGIGTGELFF. As DNA, the CDR3 is TGCGCCAGCAGCTTGGAGTCAACGGGGATCGGCACCGGGGAGCTGTTTTTT.

The chain combines TRBV11-3 with TRBJ1-1, with D perhaps matching TRBD1 (6 bases). The CDR3 totals 13 residues. Germline V gene sequence: CDR1 SGHNT, CDR2 YENEEA. V was shortened by 3 bases and J by 4 bases, with 9 bases between the two germline ends. This chain's CDR3 is CASSLEGGTEAFF. The CDR3 nucleotides are TGTGCCAGCAGCTTGGAAGGGGGCACTGAAGCTTTCTTT.

The chain links TRBV2 to TRBJ2-5, with D possibly being TRBD2 (6 bases). V was clipped by 6 bases and J by 5 bases, with 16 bases between them. CDR3 length equals 14 residues. From germline, CDR1 is SNHLY and CDR2 FYNNEI. CDR3 sequence reads: CASRAETRSETQYF. For the CDR3, the DNA is TGTGCCAGCAGGGCCGAGACTAGGAGTGAGACCCAGTACTTC.

This chain joins TRBV5-1 and TRBJ1-5; weak D call: TRBD1 (6 bases). Germline V lookup: CDR1 SGHRS, CDR2 YFSETQ. The V gene lost 0 bases and the J gene lost 1 base, with 8 bases spanning the gap. The CDR3 has 15 amino acids. The CDR3 DNA reads as TGCGCCAGCAGCTTGGAGGGGGTGAGCAATCAGCCCCAGCATTTT. It specifies CASSLEGVSNQPQHF. The variable domain in full, with the rest retrieved from reference TRBV5-1 and TRBJ1-5, is KAGVTQTPRYLIKTRGQQVTLSCSPISGHRSVSWYQQTPGQGLQFLFEYFSETQRNKGNFPGRFSGRQFSNSRSEMNVSTLELGDSALYLCASSLEGVSNQPQHFGDGTRLSIL.

This clonotype was counted once. The chain couples TRBV19 to TRBJ1-5; tentative D call: TRBD1 (6 bases). V was trimmed by 3 bases and J by 4 bases, leaving 13 bases between them. This CDR3 comprises 15 residues. Germline V gives CDR1 LNHDA, CDR2 SQIVND (reference sequence). CDR3 DNA sequence: TGTGCCAGTAGTATTAGGGCCAGGGGTAATCAGCCCCAGCATTTT. Translated: CASSIRARGNQPQHF.

V gene TRBV25-1 combines with J gene TRBJ1-6; 7 bases map to TRBD1. The ends lost 1 base at V and 4 bases at J; junction bases unmatched: 7. This CDR3 spans 17 amino acids. In germline, CDR1 is MGHDK, CDR2 SYGVNS. CDR3 sequence reads: CASSEWEGALYNSPLHF. The CDR3 nucleotides read TGTGCCAGCAGTGAATGGGAGGGGGCGCTTTATAATTCACCCCTCCACTTT.

This clonotype was found a few times. V is TRBV2 and J is TRBJ1-5; 8 bases match TRBD1. CDR3 length: 14 residues. V trimming: 6 bases; J trimming: 6 bases; junction bases outside the gene matches: 7. Germline-derived CDR1 and CDR2 are SNHLY and FYNNEI. As DNA, the CDR3 is TGTGCCAGCAGAGCCGGGACAGGACTTCAGCCCCAGCATTTT. Translation gives CASRAGTGLQPQHF. The full variable domain, with the rest looked up from reference TRBV2 and TRBJ1-5, is EPEVTQTPSHQVTQMGQEVILRCVPISNHLYFYWYRQILGQKVEFLVSFYNNEISEKSEIFDDQFSVERPDGSNFTLKIRSTKLEDSAMYFCASRAGTGLQPQHFGDGTRLSIL.